The clone carrying this TCR beta chain appeared a few times. Antigen specificity is unknown. The sample originates from a study of T cells after yellow fever vaccination. Study-wide results and limits: FACS-sorted repertoires could contain abundant clonotypes contaminating from the bulk population.

The CDR3 consists of 15 residues. The germline CDR1 and CDR2 sequences are LNHDA and SQIVND (reference sequence). V lost 7 bases, J lost 1 base, and 3 bases stayed unmatched. One entry per CDR3 protein, called by TCRdb with MiXCR from the 5' RACE reads. The sample lists a few hundred thousand distinct CDR3 sequences; about a fifth were seen once. The sequence derives from a man younger than 40 who received the YFV17D yellow fever vaccine. The chain couples TRBV19 to TRBJ2-2; 10 bases are a match to TRBD2. Sequences were derived from PBMCs, sampled 15 days after the yellow fever booster vaccination. CDR3 sequence: CASKGTSVNTGELFF. Here the CDR3 DNA reads TGTGCCAGTAAGGGGACTAGCGTGAACACCGGGGAGCTGTTTTTT.